The present entry profiles one TCR beta chain with its context. Its antigen is not identified. The data stem from a study of T cell repertoires in cytomegalovirus infection. Study-level information: TCR beta signatures that were public indicated CMV infection and matching HLA type.

Study-wide results and caveats: There were HLA-C-restricted CMV-specific TCR beta clonotypes dominating the ex vivo response.

The CDR3 loop spans 14 amino acids. Trimming took off 3 bases at V and 0 bases at J, with 9 bases between the two ends. Each CDR3 protein is one row after TCRdb ran MiXCR on the reads. The table records about 85,000 distinct CDR3 sequences, around half of them present only once. This clonotype originated in a human donor in good health (CMV status not recorded). Some clones in this sample may be carry-over from other donors' samples. Sequences were derived from CD8+ T cells from cultured PBMCs, sampled from culture after CMV antigen stimulation. The chain is built from TRBV12-3 or TRBV12-4 and TRBJ2-7, with D unresolved. The DNA for the CDR3 is TGTGCCAGCAGTTTTTCCCCTAGCTCCTACGAGCAGTACTTC. Amino acids: CASSFSPSSYEQYF.